This T cell receptor (beta chain) was sequenced for a study of cytomegalovirus exposure and HLA in healthy donors. Study-level points and caveats: Immune exposure information comprised only CMV serostatus.

13 Jbeta primers and 60 Vbeta primers were used for the PCR. TCRdb's copy holds only in-frame clones and misses some; the assay was immunoSEQ multiplex PCR. The sample yields about 120,000 clones, around 82% seen once. The V segment lost 2 bases and the J segment 5 bases; nucleotides outside the gene matches: 3. The CDR3 spans 14 residues. The germline V gene has CDR1 SGHVS and CDR2 FQNEAQ. A word on this clone: Its target is unknown.

The chain joins TRBV7-8 to TRBJ2-1, with 7 positions matching TRBD2. Sequencing used PBMCs. This TCR came from a female donor in good health and CMV-seronegative. The CDR3 sequence: CASSLSGTNNEQFF. The CDR3 DNA is TGTGCCAGCAGCTTATCGGGGACTAACAATGAGCAGTTCTTC.